This record looks at one T cell receptor beta chain sequence and its context. This specimen belongs to a study of blood T cell repertoires in COVID-19. For the study at large: Sources were T cells, B-cell-depleted T cells, or PBMCs; the material itself was cDNA or gDNA.

The germline V gene encodes CDR1 MNHEY and CDR2 SMNVEV (reference sequence). Between the trimmed V and J ends, which lost 6 bases and 2 bases, there was a span of 15 bases. The CDR3 extends over 15 amino acids. TCRdb keeps only in-frame clones here, not all; method: immunoSEQ multiplex PCR. Of about 380,000 clones in the sample, more than 75% are singletons; the top ten hold more than 0.85%. Source material: peripheral blood. This chain connects TRBV27 to TRBJ2-3; D may be TRBD2 (6 bases). The TCR comes from a human donor with acute or convalescent COVID-19. The donor label of this sample is uncertain. Here the CDR3 DNA reads TGTGCCAGCAGCCTAACACTAGCAACCACAGATACGCAGTATTTT. Its protein product is CASSLTLATTDTQYF.